This T cell receptor beta chain came from a study of blood T cells in healthy people across ages. Primed by a sample-barcoded 5' primer and a J-beta primer mix, a second PCR proceeded for about 6 to 11 cycles. Using its own MiXCR run on the 5' RACE reads, TCRdb lists one record per CDR3 protein. The sample consists of approximately 800,000 distinct CDR3 sequences, roughly 50% of them appearing once. Peripheral blood, 9.5 to 10 milliliters per donor, was collected. Study-wide points: The unsorted PBMCs prevented any conclusive comparison of naive versus antigen-experienced cells.

The CDR3 runs 17 residues. V was pared by 4 bases and J by 7 bases, with 16 bases of the junction left unmatched. The germline V gene has CDR1 MDHEN and CDR2 SYDVKM. Concerning this clonotype: The target antigen is unknown.

The specimen was blood. The receptor was derived from a man aged 80 or over in good health. The chain combines TRBV28 with TRBJ2-1; 7 bases map to TRBD2. CDR3 sequence reads: CASSYSWGSGNGNEQFF. The DNA of the CDR3 is TGTGCCAGCAGTTACTCCTGGGGGAGCGGGAATGGAAATGAGCAGTTCTTC.